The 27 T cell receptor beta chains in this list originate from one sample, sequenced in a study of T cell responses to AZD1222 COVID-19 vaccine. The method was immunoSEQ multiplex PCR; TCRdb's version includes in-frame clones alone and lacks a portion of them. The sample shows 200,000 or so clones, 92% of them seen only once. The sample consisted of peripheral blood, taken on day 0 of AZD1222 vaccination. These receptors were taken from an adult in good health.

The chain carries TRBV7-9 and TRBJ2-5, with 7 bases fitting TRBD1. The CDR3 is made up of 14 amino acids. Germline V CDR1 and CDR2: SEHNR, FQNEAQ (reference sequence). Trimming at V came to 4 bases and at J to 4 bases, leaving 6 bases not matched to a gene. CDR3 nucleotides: TGTGCCAGCAGCTCCCGGGACAGTGTAGAGACCCAGTACTTC. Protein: CASSSRDSVETQYF.

The CDR3 here is CASSQQGARRPGNTIYF. DNA of the CDR3: TGTGCCAGCAGCCAACAGGGGGCGCGTCGTCCTGGAAACACCATATATTTT. J is TRBJ1-3 and V is TRBV7-2; 9 nucleotides line up with TRBD1. Per the germline V gene, CDR1 is SGHTA and CDR2 is FQGNSA. CDR3 length: 17 amino acids. V trimming: 5 bases; J trimming: 2 bases; junction bases outside the gene matches: 10.

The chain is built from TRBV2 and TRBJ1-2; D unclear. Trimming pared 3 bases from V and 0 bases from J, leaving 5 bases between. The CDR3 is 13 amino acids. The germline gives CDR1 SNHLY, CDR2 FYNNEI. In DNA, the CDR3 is TGTGCCAGCAGTGATGTGCCTAACTATGGCTACACCTTC. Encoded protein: CASSDVPNYGYTF.

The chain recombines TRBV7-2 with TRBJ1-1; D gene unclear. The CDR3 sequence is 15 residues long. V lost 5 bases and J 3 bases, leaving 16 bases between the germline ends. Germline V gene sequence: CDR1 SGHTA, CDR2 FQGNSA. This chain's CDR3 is CASSPERGRDTEAFF. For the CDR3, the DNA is TGTGCCAGCAGCCCCGAGCGAGGGAGGGACACTGAAGCTTTCTTT.

The DNA for the CDR3 is TGTGCCAGCAGTCGGGACAGTTATCAAGAGACCCAGTACTTC. It is translated as CASSRDSYQETQYF. The genes are TRBV2 and TRBJ2-5; 7 bases are a match to TRBD1. The CDR3 totals 14 residues. CDR1 SNHLY and CDR2 FYNNEI come from the germline V gene. The J segment lost 2 bases and the V segment lost 5 bases, leaving 5 bases of the junction unmatched. Variable domain in full (rest from reference TRBV2 and TRBJ2-5): EPEVTQTPSHQVTQMGQEVILRCVPISNHLYFYWYRQILGQKVEFLVSFYNNEISEKSEIFDDQFSVERPDGSNFTLKIRSTKLEDSAMYFCASSRDSYQETQYFGPGTRLLVL.

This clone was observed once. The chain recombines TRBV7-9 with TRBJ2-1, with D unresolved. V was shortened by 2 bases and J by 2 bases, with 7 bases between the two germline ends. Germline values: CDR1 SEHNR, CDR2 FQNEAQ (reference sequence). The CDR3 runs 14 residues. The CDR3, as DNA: TGTGCCAGCAGCTTAACACATACCTACAATGAGCAGTTCTTC. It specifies CASSLTHTYNEQFF.

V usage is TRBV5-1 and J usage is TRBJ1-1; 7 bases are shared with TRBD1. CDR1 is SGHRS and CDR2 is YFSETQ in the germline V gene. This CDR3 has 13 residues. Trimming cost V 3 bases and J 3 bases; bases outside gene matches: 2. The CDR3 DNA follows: TGCGCCAGCAGCTCGGGACAGTACACTGAAGCTTTCTTT. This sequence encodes CASSSGQYTEAFF.

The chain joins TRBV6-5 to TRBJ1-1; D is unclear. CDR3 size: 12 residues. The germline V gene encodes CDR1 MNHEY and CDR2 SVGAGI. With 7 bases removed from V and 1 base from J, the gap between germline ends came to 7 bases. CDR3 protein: CASIMGNTEAFF. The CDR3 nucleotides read TGTGCCAGCATAATGGGGAACACTGAAGCTTTCTTT.

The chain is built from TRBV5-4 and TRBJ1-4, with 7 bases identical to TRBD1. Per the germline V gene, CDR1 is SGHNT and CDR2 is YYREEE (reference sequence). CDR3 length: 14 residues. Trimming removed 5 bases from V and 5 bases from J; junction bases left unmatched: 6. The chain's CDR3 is CASRPGTENEKLFF. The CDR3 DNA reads TGTGCCAGCAGACCCGGGACAGAGAATGAAAAACTGTTTTTT.

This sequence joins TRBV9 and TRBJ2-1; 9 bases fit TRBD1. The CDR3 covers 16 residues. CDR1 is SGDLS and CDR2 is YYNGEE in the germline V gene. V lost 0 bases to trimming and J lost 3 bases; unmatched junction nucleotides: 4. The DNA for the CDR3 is TGTGCCAGCAGCGTAGTCGACAGGGGGTTCTACAATGAGCAGTTCTTC. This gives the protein CASSVVDRGFYNEQFF.

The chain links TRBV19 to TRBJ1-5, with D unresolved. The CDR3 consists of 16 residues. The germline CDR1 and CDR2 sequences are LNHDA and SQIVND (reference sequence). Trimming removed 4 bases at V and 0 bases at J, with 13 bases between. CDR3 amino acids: CASSTQRSYSNQPQHF. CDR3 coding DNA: TGTGCCAGTAGTACTCAAAGATCCTATAGCAATCAGCCCCAGCATTTT.

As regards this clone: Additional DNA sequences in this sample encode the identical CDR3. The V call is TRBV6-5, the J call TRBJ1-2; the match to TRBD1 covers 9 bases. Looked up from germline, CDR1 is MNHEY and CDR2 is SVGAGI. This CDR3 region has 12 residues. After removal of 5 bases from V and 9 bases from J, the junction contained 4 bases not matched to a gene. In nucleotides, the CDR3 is TGTGCCAGCAGTCCGGGACAGGGACGCTACACCTTC. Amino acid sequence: CASSPGQGRYTF.

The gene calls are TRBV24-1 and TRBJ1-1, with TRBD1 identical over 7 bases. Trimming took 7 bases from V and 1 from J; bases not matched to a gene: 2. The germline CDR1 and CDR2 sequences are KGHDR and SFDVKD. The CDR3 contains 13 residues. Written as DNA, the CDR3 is TGTGCCACCAGCGACAGGGAGAACACTGAAGCTTTCTTT. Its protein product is CATSDRENTEAFF.

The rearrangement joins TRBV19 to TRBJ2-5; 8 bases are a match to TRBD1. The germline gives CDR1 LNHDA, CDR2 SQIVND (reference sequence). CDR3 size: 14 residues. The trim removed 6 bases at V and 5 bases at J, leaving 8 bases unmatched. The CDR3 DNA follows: TGTGCCAGTAGAAGTCAGGGGGCTAGGGAGACCCAGTACTTC. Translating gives CASRSQGARETQYF. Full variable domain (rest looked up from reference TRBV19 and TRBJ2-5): DGGITQSPKYLFRKEGQNVTLSCEQNLNHDAMYWYRQDPGQGLRLIYYSQIVNDFQKGDIAEGYSVSREKKESFPLTVTSAQKNPTAFYLCASRSQGARETQYFGPGTRLLVL.

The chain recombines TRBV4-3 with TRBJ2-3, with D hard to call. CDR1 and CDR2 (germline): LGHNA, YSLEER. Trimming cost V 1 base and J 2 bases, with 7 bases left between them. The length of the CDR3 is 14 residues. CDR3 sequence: CASSQAFDTDTQYF. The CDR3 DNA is TGCGCCAGCAGCCAAGCGTTCGACACAGATACGCAGTATTTT.

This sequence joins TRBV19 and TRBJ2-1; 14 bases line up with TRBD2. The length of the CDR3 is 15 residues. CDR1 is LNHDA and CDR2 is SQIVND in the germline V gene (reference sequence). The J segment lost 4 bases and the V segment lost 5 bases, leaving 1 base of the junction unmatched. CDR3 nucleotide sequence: TGTGCCAGTAGTGGGACTAGCGGGGGATACAATGAGCAGTTCTTC. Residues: CASSGTSGGYNEQFF. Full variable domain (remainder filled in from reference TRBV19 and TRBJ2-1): DGGITQSPKYLFRKEGQNVTLSCEQNLNHDAMYWYRQDPGQGLRLIYYSQIVNDFQKGDIAEGYSVSREKKESFPLTVTSAQKNPTAFYLCASSGTSGGYNEQFFGPGTRLTVL.

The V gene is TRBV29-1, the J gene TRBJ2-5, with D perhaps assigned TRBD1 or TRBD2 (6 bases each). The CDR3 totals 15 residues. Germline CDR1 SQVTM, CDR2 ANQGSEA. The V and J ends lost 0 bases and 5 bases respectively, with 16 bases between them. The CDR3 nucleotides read TGCAGCGTTGAAGACCACGGGGGCATATGGGAGACCCAGTACTTC. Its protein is CSVEDHGGIWETQYF.

This CDR3 is CASSPPAQETQYF. The CDR3 nucleotides are TGTGCCAGCAGCCCCCCGGCCCAGGAGACCCAGTACTTC. J is TRBJ2-5 and V is TRBV28; no reliable D call. The CDR3 covers 13 residues. V lost 6 bases to trimming and J lost 5 bases, with 13 bases between them. The germline V gene encodes CDR1 MDHEN and CDR2 SYDVKM.

CDR3 in amino acids: CATSPGQTYQETQYF. In nucleotides, the CDR3 is TGTGCCACCTCCCCGGGACAGACGTACCAAGAGACCCAGTACTTC. The chain is built from TRBV15 and TRBJ2-5; the match to TRBD1 covers 7 bases. Germline loops: CDR1 LNHNV, CDR2 YYDKDF (reference sequence). The ends lost 8 bases at V and 0 bases at J; junction bases unmatched: 9. The length of the CDR3 is 15 residues.

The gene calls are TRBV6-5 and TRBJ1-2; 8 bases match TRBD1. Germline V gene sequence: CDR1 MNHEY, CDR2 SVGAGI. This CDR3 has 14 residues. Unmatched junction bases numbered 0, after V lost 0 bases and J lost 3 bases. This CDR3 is CASSYSTGDYGYTF. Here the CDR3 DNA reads TGTGCCAGCAGTTACTCGACAGGGGACTATGGCTACACCTTC.

In DNA, the CDR3 is TGTGCCAGCAGCAAAGTCCCGGGACAGACTAGCACAGATACGCAGTATTTT. This gives the protein CASSKVPGQTSTDTQYF. The J gene is TRBJ2-3, the V gene TRBV21-1; the DNA was not used to check the table's D call, TRBD1. TRBV21-1 is flagged as a pseudogene. The CDR3 has 17 residues.

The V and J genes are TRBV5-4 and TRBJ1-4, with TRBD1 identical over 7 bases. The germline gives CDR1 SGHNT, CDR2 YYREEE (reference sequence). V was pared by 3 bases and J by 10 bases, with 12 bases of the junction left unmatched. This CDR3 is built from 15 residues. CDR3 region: CASSWSTGRDGKLFF. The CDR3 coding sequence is TGTGCCAGCAGCTGGTCGACAGGGAGGGATGGAAAACTGTTTTTT.

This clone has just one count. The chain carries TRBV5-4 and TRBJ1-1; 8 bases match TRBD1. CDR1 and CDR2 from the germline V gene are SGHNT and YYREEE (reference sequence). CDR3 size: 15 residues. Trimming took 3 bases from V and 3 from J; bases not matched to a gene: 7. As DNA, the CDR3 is TGTGCCAGCAGCTACGGACAGGGTTCCGACACTGAAGCTTTCTTT. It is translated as CASSYGQGSDTEAFF.

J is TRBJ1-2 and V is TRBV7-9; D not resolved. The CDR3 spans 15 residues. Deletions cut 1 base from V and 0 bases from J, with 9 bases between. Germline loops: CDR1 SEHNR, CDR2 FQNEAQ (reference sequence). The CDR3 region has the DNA TGTGCCAGCAGCTTAGGGGCGGTCTCTAACTATGGCTACACCTTC. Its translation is CASSLGAVSNYGYTF.

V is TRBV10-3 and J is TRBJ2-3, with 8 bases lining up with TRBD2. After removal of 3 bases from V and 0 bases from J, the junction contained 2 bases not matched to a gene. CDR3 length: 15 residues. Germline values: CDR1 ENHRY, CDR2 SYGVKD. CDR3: CAISDGGRSTDTQYF. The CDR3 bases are TGTGCCATCAGTGATGGCGGGAGGAGCACAGATACGCAGTATTTT.

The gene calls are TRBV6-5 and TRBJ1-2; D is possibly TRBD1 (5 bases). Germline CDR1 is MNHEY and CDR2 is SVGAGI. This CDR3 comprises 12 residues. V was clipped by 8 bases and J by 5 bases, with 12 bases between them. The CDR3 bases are TGTGCCAGCCTGGGGGTTGGGTATGGCTACACCTTC. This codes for CASLGVGYGYTF.

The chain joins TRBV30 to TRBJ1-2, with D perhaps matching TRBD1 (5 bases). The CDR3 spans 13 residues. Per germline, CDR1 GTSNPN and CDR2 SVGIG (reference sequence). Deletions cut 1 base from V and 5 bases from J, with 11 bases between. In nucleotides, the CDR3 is TGTGCCTGGAGTGGAGGCAGGGTTTATGGCTACACCTTC. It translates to CAWSGGRVYGYTF.